This T cell receptor beta chain appears in the sequencing data of a study of cytomegalovirus exposure and HLA in healthy donors. Background on the study: Approximately 180 million T cells yielded some 100 million unique TCR beta sequences, as an earlier analysis found.

Findings and limits, study-wide: Researchers reported in a later analysis that common viral pathogens appeared linked to several top clusters. Specificity for CMV antigens was confirmed in vitro for a few of the CMV-associated chains.

As for this clone: Antigen specificity is unknown.

The CDR3 totals 15 residues. CDR1 is SGHTA and CDR2 is FQGNSA in the germline V gene. The V and J ends lost 0 bases and 4 bases respectively, with 10 bases between them. Primers included in the PCR were 60 Vbeta and 13 Jbeta primers. Per the original methods: Among the unique TCR beta chains that a later analysis counted, around 82 million in all, roughly 10 million were shared. Assay: immunoSEQ multiplex PCR; the TCRdb copy retains only in-frame clones and omits some. V, J and clone size derive from that table, while D and trimming were established from the DNA sequence. This table holds about 100,000 clones, roughly 79% found once.

The chain combines TRBV7-2 with TRBJ2-1, with D possibly matching TRBD2 (5 bases). The sample taken for sequencing was PBMCs. The receptor's source is a woman between 70 and 85 years old in good health and CMV-seropositive. The CDR3 nucleotides are TGTGCCAGCAGCTTAGCAATAGCGTCTTACAATGAGCAGTTCTTC. Encoded protein: CASSLAIASYNEQFF. Combining the CDR3 with reference TRBV7-2 and TRBJ2-1 gives the whole variable domain GAGVSQSPSNKVTEKGKDVELRCDPISGHTALYWYRQSLGQGLEFLIYFQGNSAPDKSGLPSDRFSAERTGGSVSTLTIQRTQQEDSAVYLCASSLAIASYNEQFFGPGTRLTVL.